Shown below are 29 T cell receptor beta chains from a single sample sequenced in a study of graft-versus-host responses after intestinal transplantation. These receptors have no identified antigens. The data were produced by immunoSEQ multiplex PCR, yet TCRdb's version contains in-frame clones alone and is incomplete. The sample has over 65,000 clones; around 93% are singletons. Sequences were derived from unstimulated CD8+ T cells sorted from spleen or lymph node cells, sampled before transplant. All receptors come from a human donor who was the organ donor for an intestinal transplant.

This clone was seen a single time. The chain uses TRBV30 and TRBJ2-7; perhaps D is TRBD1 or TRBD2 (5 bases each). V was shortened by 0 bases and J by 7 bases, with 16 bases between the two germline ends. The CDR3 is made up of 14 amino acids. Germline CDR1 GTSNPN, CDR2 SVGIG (reference sequence). The chain's CDR3 is CAWSVGGTAGEQYF. The CDR3 coding sequence is TGTGCCTGGAGTGTAGGTGGGACCGCAGGAGAGCAGTACTTC.

The chain employs TRBV6-1 and TRBJ2-1, with a weak D call TRBD2 (6 bases). CDR3 size: 15 residues. Germline V gives CDR1 MNHNS, CDR2 SASEGT. Trimming removed 6 bases at V and 2 bases at J, with 14 bases between. CDR3 DNA sequence: TGTGCCAGCAGATGGGGGGAGGACACCTACAATGAGCAGTTCTTC. Residues: CASRWGEDTYNEQFF.

The chain employs TRBV11-2 and TRBJ2-1; 7 nucleotides agree with TRBD1. J lost 4 bases, V lost 1 base, and 7 bases had no gene match. The CDR3 has 16 residues. Germline V gives CDR1 SGHAT, CDR2 FQNNGV. The CDR3 is CASSLVLGGYYNEQFF. The DNA for the CDR3 is TGTGCCAGCAGCTTAGTGTTAGGGGGCTATTACAATGAGCAGTTCTTC. Based on the CDR3 plus reference TRBV11-2 and TRBJ2-1, the full variable domain is EAGVAQSPRYKIIEKRQSVAFWCNPISGHATLYWYQQILGQGPKLLIQFQNNGVVDDSQLPKDRFSAERLKGVDSTLKIQPAKLEDSAVYLCASSLVLGGYYNEQFFGPGTRLTVL.

The chain is built from TRBV6-6 and TRBJ2-3, with 7 nucleotides matching TRBD2. Germline CDR1 MNHNY, CDR2 SVGAGI (reference sequence). The V and J ends lost 6 bases and 8 bases, in that order; junction bases with no gene match: 8. The CDR3 covers 13 residues. The DNA of the CDR3 is TGTGCCAGCAGAAGACCTCTAGCGGTTACGCAGTATTTT. It yields the protein CASRRPLAVTQYF.

The chain couples TRBV5-1 to TRBJ2-5, with 14 bases aligning to TRBD2. From germline, CDR1 is SGHRS and CDR2 YFSETQ. V shed 4 bases and J 3 bases; nucleotides not matched to a gene: 8. The CDR3 length is 17 residues. CDR3: CASSPGLAGGAEETQYF. The CDR3 nucleotides read TGCGCCAGCAGCCCAGGACTAGCGGGGGGAGCCGAAGAGACCCAGTACTTC. The entire variable domain, with the rest obtained from reference TRBV5-1 and TRBJ2-5, is as follows: KAGVTQTPRYLIKTRGQQVTLSCSPISGHRSVSWYQQTPGQGLQFLFEYFSETQRNKGNFPGRFSGRQFSNSRSEMNVSTLELGDSALYLCASSPGLAGGAEETQYFGPGTRLLVL.

This rearrangement joins TRBV6-1 to TRBJ2-7; a weak D match, TRBD2 (5 bases). The germline V gene has CDR1 MNHNS and CDR2 SASEGT. This CDR3 spans 14 amino acids. Between the trimmed V and J ends, which lost 8 bases and 0 bases, there was a span of 14 bases. The DNA of the CDR3 is TGTGCCAGCCGGGGTCAATTTAGCTCCTACGAGCAGTACTTC. Its translation is CASRGQFSSYEQYF.

The sample holds a few counts of this clone. The genes are TRBV6-5 and TRBJ2-1, with TRBD2 identical over 11 bases. This CDR3 is built from 14 residues. Per germline, CDR1 MNHEY and CDR2 SVGAGI. V shed 6 bases and J 3 bases; nucleotides not matched to a gene: 1. The CDR3 coding sequence is TGTGCCAGCAGGACTAGCGGGGACTACAATGAGCAGTTCTTC. This sequence encodes CASRTSGDYNEQFF.

The chain is built from TRBV13 and TRBJ2-1; TRBD2 matches 12 bases. This CDR3 is 16 amino acids long. The V segment lost 5 bases and the J segment 2 bases; nucleotides outside the gene matches: 4. CDR1 PRHDT and CDR2 FYEKMQ come from the germline V gene (reference sequence). CDR3 in amino acids: CASSPTSGSTYNEQFF. Here the CDR3 DNA reads TGTGCCAGCAGCCCGACTAGCGGGAGTACCTACAATGAGCAGTTCTTC.

J is TRBJ2-7 and V is TRBV5-1; 7 nucleotides agree with TRBD2. The ends lost 4 bases at V and 3 bases at J; junction bases unmatched: 16. The germline gives CDR1 SGHRS, CDR2 YFSETQ. This CDR3 has 17 amino acids. The CDR3 coding sequence is TGCGCCAGCAGCCCGCAATGGATAGGGCGGGAGAACTACGAGCAGTACTTC. Translated, it gives CASSPQWIGRENYEQYF.

V usage is TRBV4-1 and J usage is TRBJ2-1; TRBD2 agrees at 9 bases. Losses at the gene ends were 3 bases for V and 8 bases for J; bases not matched to a gene: 11. Germline lookup yields CDR1 MGHRA and CDR2 YSYEKL. The CDR3 covers 16 residues. The CDR3 DNA reads as TGCGCCAGCAGCCATCCGGGACTAGCCCCAGACCATGAGCAGTTCTTC. Translating it yields CASSHPGLAPDHEQFF.

The chain has TRBV19 and TRBJ2-7; D gene ambiguous. Trimming removed 4 bases at V and 4 bases at J, with 2 bases between. This CDR3 comprises 10 residues. Germline V gene lookup returns CDR1 LNHDA and CDR2 SQIVND (reference sequence). CDR3 amino acids: CASSTYEQYF. The CDR3 coding sequence is TGTGCCAGTAGTACGTACGAGCAGTACTTC.

The chain couples TRBV12-5 to TRBJ2-7; weak D call: TRBD2 (5 bases). CDR3 length: 18 residues. Germline V lookup: CDR1 LGHNT, CDR2 FRNRAP. Trimming took 5 bases from V and 2 from J, leaving 25 bases between them. The CDR3, as DNA: TGTGCTAGTGGTGGGCGTGGCCTCACGGGGTCTGGCCCCTACGAGCAGTACTTC. Translation: CASGGRGLTGSGPYEQYF.

This chain links TRBV10-2 with TRBJ1-2; possible D gene TRBD1, 5 bases. This CDR3 is built from 14 residues. The V and J ends lost 3 bases and 5 bases respectively, with 13 bases between them. Germline V gene data show CDR1 as WSHSY and CDR2 as SAAADI. The CDR3 DNA follows: TGCGCCAGCAGTGAAACGGGACCCGGATATGGCTACACCTTC. This encodes CASSETGPGYGYTF.

The V call is TRBV19, the J call TRBJ2-3; D is undetermined. V shed 6 bases and J shed 1 base, with 11 bases lying between them. The CDR3 runs 14 residues. CDR1 and CDR2 (germline): LNHDA, SQIVND (reference sequence). The CDR3 here is CASSLSGGTDTQYF. DNA of the CDR3: TGTGCCAGTAGCCTTAGTGGCGGCACAGATACGCAGTATTTT. The full variable domain, rest sourced from reference TRBV19 and TRBJ2-3, is DGGITQSPKYLFRKEGQNVTLSCEQNLNHDAMYWYRQDPGQGLRLIYYSQIVNDFQKGDIAEGYSVSREKKESFPLTVTSAQKNPTAFYLCASSLSGGTDTQYFGPGTRLTVL.

The chain couples TRBV30 to TRBJ1-5, with D tentatively TRBD1 (6 bases). V lost 3 bases and J lost 6, with 18 bases in between. The CDR3 extends over 15 amino acids. The germline V gene encodes CDR1 GTSNPN and CDR2 SVGIG (reference sequence). CDR3 residues: CAWSQTGWEGQPQHF. DNA of the CDR3: TGTGCCTGGAGCCAAACAGGGTGGGAGGGTCAGCCCCAGCATTTT.

The rearrangement links TRBV5-5 to TRBJ2-1; D is unclear. The germline gives CDR1 SGHKS, CDR2 YYEKEE (reference sequence). The length of the CDR3 is 15 residues. V shed 1 base and J shed 0 bases, with 8 bases lying between them. The CDR3 nucleotides are TGTGCCAGCAGCTTGTTAAGGACCTCCTACAATGAGCAGTTCTTC. This encodes CASSLLRTSYNEQFF.

This clone was found once. The rearrangement joins TRBV6-6 to TRBJ1-2, with 7 bases identical to TRBD1. With 2 bases clipped from V and 6 bases from J, the junction kept 6 bases outside the gene matches. CDR1 and CDR2 (germline): MNHNY, SVGAGI (reference sequence). The CDR3 is made up of 14 amino acids. This CDR3 is CASSYHRRGHGYTF. For the CDR3, the DNA is TGTGCCAGCAGTTACCACCGGAGGGGGCATGGCTACACCTTC.

This clone was recorded only once. The chain employs TRBV29-1 and TRBJ2-1; 11 positions match TRBD2. CDR1 and CDR2 (germline): SQVTM, ANQGSEA. The CDR3 length is 16 residues. Trimming removed 7 bases from V and 2 bases from J; junction bases left unmatched: 10. CDR3 sequence: CSGLNLAGGTYNEQFF. As DNA, the CDR3 is TGCAGCGGCTTGAACCTAGCGGGAGGAACCTACAATGAGCAGTTCTTC.

V is TRBV6-8 and J is TRBJ1-2, with 9 bases lining up with TRBD1. Unmatched junction bases numbered 6, after V lost 2 bases and J lost 5 bases. This CDR3 spans 15 amino acids. The germline CDR1 and CDR2 sequences are MNHGY and SAAAGT. The CDR3 loop reads CASSYHRTGEYGYTF. As DNA, the CDR3 is TGTGCCAGCAGTTACCATAGGACAGGGGAGTATGGCTACACCTTC.

This chain links TRBV7-2 with TRBJ2-5; D gene uncertain. Germline values: CDR1 SGHTA, CDR2 FQGNSA. The CDR3 runs 14 residues. V lost 2 bases and J lost 2, with 9 bases in between. This chain's CDR3 is CASSLKQSQETQYF. The CDR3 region has the DNA TGTGCCAGCAGCTTAAAACAGTCGCAAGAGACCCAGTACTTC.

Only a few counts were recorded for this clone. The rearrangement links TRBV19 to TRBJ1-1; D not resolved. Deletions cut 3 bases from V and 8 bases from J, with 13 bases between. Germline CDR1 is LNHDA and CDR2 is SQIVND (reference sequence). The CDR3 covers 13 residues. CDR3 sequence reads: CASSIAGIHEAFF. The CDR3 DNA is TGTGCCAGTAGTATTGCGGGGATACACGAAGCTTTCTTT.

The V and J genes are TRBV29-1 and TRBJ2-7; D is ambiguous. Germline V gives CDR1 SQVTM, CDR2 ANQGSEA. There are 12 residues in the CDR3. V lost 6 bases and J lost 3, with 12 bases in between. CDR3 residues: CSVVPDGYEQYF. The CDR3 nucleotides read TGCAGCGTAGTTCCCGACGGCTACGAGCAGTACTTC.

The chain recombines TRBV6-5 with TRBJ2-5; D not certain. V was cut by 2 bases and J by 7 bases, with 11 bases left in between. This CDR3 spans 13 amino acids. Germline CDR1 and CDR2: MNHEY and SVGAGI. The CDR3 DNA reads as TGTGCCAGCAGTTACGGCGGCTCGGGGACCCAGTACTTC. Its protein is CASSYGGSGTQYF.

In nucleotides, the CDR3 is TGTGCCAGTAGTCCTGGACAGGAAGCTTTCTTT. It yields the protein CASSPGQEAFF. The chain uses TRBV19 and TRBJ1-1, with a tentative D call TRBD1 (6 bases). Germline V gives CDR1 LNHDA, CDR2 SQIVND (reference sequence). The length of the CDR3 is 11 residues. V lost 5 bases and J 8 bases, leaving 9 bases between the germline ends.

V is TRBV5-1 and J is TRBJ1-4, with no clear D. V dropped 5 bases and J dropped 4 bases, with 6 bases sitting between them. This CDR3 is built from 12 residues. Germline CDR1 is SGHRS and CDR2 is YFSETQ. The CDR3 nucleotides read TGCGCCAGCAGTGCGGATAATGAAAAACTGTTTTTT. It specifies CASSADNEKLFF.

V usage is TRBV18 and J usage is TRBJ2-5; 9 nucleotides line up with TRBD1. The end of the DNA aligns better with TRBJ2-7, so the J call may be wrong. The CDR3 covers 14 residues. The germline gives CDR1 KGHSH, CDR2 LQKENI. The CDR3 DNA sequence: TGTGCCAGCTCACCAACAGGGGGCAGGTACGAGCAGTACTTC. Its translation is CASSPTGGRYEQYF.

With respect to this clone: Relative to the germline gene, one junction end is altered; a read error may explain this. V usage is TRBV7-7 and J usage is TRBJ2-5; 8 bases map to TRBD1. The CDR3 totals 15 residues. From germline, CDR1 is SSHAT and CDR2 FNYEAQ (reference sequence). The DNA of the CDR3 is TGTGCTAGCAGCGCCGGACAGGGCACGCAAGAGACCCAGTACTTC. It translates to CASSAGQGTQETQYF.

The CDR3 nucleotides are TGTGCCAGCAGTGAAGCTGGGCAGGTTCAGGGTGGTGAAAAACTGTTTTTT. Protein sequence: CASSEAGQVQGGEKLFF. The genes are TRBV6-1 and TRBJ1-4; D is possibly TRBD1 (5 bases). V lost 0 bases and J 7 bases, leaving 18 bases between the germline ends. In germline, CDR1 is MNHNS, CDR2 SASEGT. CDR3 size: 17 residues.

The genes are TRBV5-1 and TRBJ1-1, with TRBD1 matching 8 bases. The CDR3 covers 13 residues. The germline V gene has CDR1 SGHRS and CDR2 YFSETQ. The ends lost 4 bases at V and 4 bases at J; junction bases unmatched: 3. In nucleotides, the CDR3 is TGCGCCAGCAGCAGGGGACAGGCCACTGAAGCTTTCTTT. Protein sequence: CASSRGQATEAFF.